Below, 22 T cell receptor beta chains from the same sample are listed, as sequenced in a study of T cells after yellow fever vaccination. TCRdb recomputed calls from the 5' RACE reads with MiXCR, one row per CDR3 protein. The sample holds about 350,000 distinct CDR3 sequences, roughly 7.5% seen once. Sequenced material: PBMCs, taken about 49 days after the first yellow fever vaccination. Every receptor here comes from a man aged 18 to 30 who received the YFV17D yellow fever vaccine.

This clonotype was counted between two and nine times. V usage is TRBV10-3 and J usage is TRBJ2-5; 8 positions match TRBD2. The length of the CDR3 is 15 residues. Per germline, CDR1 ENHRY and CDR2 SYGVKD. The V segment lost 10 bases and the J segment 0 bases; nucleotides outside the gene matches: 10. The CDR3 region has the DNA TGTGCCACCCTCGGCTCGGGGGGGGACCAAGAGACCCAGTACTTC. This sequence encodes CATLGSGGDQETQYF.

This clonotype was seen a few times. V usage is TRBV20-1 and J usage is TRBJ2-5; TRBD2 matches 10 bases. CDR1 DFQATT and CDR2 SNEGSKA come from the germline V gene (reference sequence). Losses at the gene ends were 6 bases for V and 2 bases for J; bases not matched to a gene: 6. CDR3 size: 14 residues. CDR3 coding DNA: TGCAGTGCACTACTAGCGGGGAGGCAAGAGACCCAGTACTTC. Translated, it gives CSALLAGRQETQYF.

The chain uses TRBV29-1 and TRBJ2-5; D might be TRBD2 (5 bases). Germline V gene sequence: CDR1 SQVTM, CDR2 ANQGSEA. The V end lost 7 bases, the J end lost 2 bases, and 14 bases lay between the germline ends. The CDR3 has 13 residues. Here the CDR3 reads CSAARGNQETQYF. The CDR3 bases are TGCAGCGCCGCTCGAGGGAATCAAGAGACCCAGTACTTC.

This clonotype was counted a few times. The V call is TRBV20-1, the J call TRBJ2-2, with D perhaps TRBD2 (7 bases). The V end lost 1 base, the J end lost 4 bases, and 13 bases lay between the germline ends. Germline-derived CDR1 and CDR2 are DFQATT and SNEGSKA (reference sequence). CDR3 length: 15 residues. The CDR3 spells CSARVGRGATGELFF. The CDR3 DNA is TGCAGTGCTAGAGTGGGGAGGGGGGCCACCGGGGAGCTGTTTTTT.

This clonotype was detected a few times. The CDR3 is CASSLLWVWSTGIYEQYV. The DNA for the CDR3 is TGCGCCAGCAGCTTGTTGTGGGTGTGGTCTACAGGGATCTACGAGCAGTACGTC. The rearrangement joins TRBV5-1 to TRBJ2-7; possibly TRBD1 for D (6 bases). CDR3 length equals 18 residues. CDR1 SGHRS and CDR2 YFSETQ come from the germline V gene. Trimming shortened V by 1 base and J by 3 bases, and 23 bases separated the two germline ends.

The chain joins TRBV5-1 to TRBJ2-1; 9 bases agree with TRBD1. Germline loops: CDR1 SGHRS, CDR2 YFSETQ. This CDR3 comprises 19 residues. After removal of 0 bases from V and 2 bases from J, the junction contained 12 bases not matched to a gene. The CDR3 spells CASSLGIVEQGATYNEQFF. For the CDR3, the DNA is TGCGCCAGCAGCTTGGGGATTGTCGAACAGGGGGCCACCTACAATGAGCAGTTCTTC.

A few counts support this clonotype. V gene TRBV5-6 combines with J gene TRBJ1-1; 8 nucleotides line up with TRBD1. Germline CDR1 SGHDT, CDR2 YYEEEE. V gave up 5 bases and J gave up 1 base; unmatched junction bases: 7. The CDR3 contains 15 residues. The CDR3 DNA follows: TGTGCCAGCAGAGACAGGGGCCGGGGGAACACTGAAGCTTTCTTT. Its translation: CASRDRGRGNTEAFF.

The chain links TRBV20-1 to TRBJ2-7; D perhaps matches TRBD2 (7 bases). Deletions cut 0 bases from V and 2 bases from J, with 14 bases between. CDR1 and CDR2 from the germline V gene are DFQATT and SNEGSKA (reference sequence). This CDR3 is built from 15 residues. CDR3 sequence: CSARDLGGGTYEQYF. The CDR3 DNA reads TGCAGTGCTAGAGATCTCGGCGGGGGCACCTACGAGCAGTACTTC.

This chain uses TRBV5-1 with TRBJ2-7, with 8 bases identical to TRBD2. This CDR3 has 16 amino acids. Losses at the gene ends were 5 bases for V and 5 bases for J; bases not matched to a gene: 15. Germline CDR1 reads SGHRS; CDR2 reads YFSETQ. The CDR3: CASRSFPGGSPHEQYF. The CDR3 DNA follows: TGCGCCAGCAGATCCTTCCCGGGGGGGTCTCCCCACGAGCAGTACTTC. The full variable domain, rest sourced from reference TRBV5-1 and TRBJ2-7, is KAGVTQTPRYLIKTRGQQVTLSCSPISGHRSVSWYQQTPGQGLQFLFEYFSETQRNKGNFPGRFSGRQFSNSRSEMNVSTLELGDSALYLCASRSFPGGSPHEQYFGPGTRLTVT.

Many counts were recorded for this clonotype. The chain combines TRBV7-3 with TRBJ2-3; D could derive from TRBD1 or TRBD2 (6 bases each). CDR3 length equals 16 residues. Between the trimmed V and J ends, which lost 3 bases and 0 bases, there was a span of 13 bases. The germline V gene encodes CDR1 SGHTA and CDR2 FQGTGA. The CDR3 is CASSLGGWSSTDTQYF. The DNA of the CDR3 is TGTGCCAGCAGCTTGGGGGGCTGGAGTAGCACAGATACGCAGTATTTT.

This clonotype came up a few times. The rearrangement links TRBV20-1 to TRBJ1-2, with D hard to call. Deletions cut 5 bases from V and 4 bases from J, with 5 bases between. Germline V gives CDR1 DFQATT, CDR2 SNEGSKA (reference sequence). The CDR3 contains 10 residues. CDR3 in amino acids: CSAPSYGYTF. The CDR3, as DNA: TGCAGTGCTCCCTCCTATGGCTACACCTTC.

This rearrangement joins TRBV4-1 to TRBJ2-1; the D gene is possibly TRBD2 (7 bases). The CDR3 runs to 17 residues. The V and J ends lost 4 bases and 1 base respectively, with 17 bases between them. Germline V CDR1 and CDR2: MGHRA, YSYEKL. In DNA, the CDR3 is TGCGCCAGCAGCCCTCGGGGGGCGGGAGCTTCCTACAATGAGCAGTTCTTC. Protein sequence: CASSPRGAGASYNEQFF.

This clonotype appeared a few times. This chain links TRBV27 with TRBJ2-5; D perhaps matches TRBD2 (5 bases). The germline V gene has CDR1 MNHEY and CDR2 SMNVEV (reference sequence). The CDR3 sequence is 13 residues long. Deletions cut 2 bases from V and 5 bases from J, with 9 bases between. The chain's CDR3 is CASSLLSGETQYF. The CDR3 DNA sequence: TGTGCCAGCAGTTTACTTTCGGGGGAGACCCAGTACTTC.

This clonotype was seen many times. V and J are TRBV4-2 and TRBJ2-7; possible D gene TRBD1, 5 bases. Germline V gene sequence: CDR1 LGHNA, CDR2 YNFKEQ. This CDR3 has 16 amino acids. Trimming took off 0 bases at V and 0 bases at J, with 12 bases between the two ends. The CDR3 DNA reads TGTGCCAGCAGCCAAGATTCTACAGGCAGCTCCTACGAGCAGTACTTC. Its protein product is CASSQDSTGSSYEQYF.

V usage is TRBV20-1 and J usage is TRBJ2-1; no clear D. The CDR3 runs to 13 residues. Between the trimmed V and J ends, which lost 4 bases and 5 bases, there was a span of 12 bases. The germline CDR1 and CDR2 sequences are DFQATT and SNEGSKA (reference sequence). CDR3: CSAKSGSDNEQFF. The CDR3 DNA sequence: TGCAGTGCTAAGTCGGGCAGCGACAATGAGCAGTTCTTC.

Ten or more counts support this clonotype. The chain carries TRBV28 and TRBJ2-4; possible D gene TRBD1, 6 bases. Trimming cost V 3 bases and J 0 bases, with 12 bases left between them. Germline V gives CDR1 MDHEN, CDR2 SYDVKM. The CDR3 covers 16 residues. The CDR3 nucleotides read TGTGCCAGCAGTTTGAGACAGGTAGTAGCCAAAAACATTCAGTACTTC. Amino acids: CASSLRQVVAKNIQYF.

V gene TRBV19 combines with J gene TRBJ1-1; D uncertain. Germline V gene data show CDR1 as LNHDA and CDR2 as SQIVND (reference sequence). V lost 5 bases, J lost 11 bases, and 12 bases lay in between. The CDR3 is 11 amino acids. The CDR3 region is CASSALGYAFF. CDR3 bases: TGTGCCAGTAGTGCGCTGGGTTACGCTTTCTTT.

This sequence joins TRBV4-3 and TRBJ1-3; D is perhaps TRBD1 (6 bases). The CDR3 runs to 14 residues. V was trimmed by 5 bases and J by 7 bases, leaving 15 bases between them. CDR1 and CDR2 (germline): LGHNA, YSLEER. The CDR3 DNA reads TGCGCCAGCAGCGCGGCAGGGGCGGCGAACACCATATATTTT. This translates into CASSAAGAANTIYF.

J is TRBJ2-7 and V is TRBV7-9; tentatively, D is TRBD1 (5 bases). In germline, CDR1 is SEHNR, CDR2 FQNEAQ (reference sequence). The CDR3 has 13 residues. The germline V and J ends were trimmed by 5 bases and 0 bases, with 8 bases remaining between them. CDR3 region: CASSATASYEQYV. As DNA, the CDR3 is TGTGCCAGCAGCGCGACAGCCTCCTACGAGCAGTACGTC.

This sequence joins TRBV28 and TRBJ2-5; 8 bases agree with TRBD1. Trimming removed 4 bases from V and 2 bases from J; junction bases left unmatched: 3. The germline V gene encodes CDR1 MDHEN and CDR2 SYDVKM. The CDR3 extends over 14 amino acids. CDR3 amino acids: CASSSGQAQETQYF. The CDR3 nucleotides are TGTGCCAGCAGTTCGGGACAGGCGCAAGAGACCCAGTACTTC.

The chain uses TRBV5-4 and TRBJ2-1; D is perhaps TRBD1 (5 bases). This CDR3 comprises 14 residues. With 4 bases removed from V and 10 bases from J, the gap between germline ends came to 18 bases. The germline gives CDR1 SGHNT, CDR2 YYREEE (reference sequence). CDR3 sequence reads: CASSPGAVSPEQFF. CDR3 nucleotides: TGTGCCAGCAGCCCTGGGGCGGTTAGCCCCGAGCAGTTCTTC.

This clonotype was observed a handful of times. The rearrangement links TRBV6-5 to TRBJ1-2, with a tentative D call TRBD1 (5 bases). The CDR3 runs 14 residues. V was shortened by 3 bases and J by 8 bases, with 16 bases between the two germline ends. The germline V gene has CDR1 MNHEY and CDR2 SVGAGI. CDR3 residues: CASSYFQGGKGYTF. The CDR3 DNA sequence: TGTGCCAGCAGTTATTTCCAGGGAGGAAAAGGCTACACCTTC.